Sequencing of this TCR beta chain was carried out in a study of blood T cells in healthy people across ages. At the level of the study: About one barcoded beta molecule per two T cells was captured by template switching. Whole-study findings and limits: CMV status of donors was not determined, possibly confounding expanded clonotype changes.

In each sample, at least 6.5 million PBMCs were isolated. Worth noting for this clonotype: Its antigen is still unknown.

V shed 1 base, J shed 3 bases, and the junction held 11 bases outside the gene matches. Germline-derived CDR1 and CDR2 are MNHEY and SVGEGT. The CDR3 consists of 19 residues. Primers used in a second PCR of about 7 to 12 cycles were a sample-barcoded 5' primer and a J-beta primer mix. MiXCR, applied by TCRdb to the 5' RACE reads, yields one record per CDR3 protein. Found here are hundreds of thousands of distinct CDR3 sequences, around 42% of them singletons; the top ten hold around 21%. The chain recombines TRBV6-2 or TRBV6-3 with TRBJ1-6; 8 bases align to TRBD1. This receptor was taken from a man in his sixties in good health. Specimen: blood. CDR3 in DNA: TGTGCCAGCAGTTACTTCACTCGGACAGGGACCTTCTATAATTCACCCCTCCACTTT. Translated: CASSYFTRTGTFYNSPLHF.